This TCR beta chain was observed in a study of T cell responses to AZD1222 COVID-19 vaccine. V was shortened by 7 bases and J by 8 bases, with 12 bases between the two germline ends. This CDR3 is built from 13 residues. Germline V gene data show CDR1 as MNHNY and CDR2 as SVGAGI (reference sequence). Clones were read by immunoSEQ multiplex PCR, and TCRdb kept only the in-frame ones, dropping some. Among some 140,000 clones listed, 92% were seen once. Sequencing used peripheral blood, obtained on day 0 of AZD1222 vaccination. This chain links TRBV6-6 with TRBJ1-6; unclear D gene. This clonotype originated in an adult in good health. CDR3 DNA sequence: TGTGCCAGCACTGGCAGGCGCGATTCACCCCTCCACTTT. Translated, it gives CASTGRRDSPLHF.